A selection of T cell receptor beta chains follows, all from one sample in a study of cytomegalovirus exposure and HLA in healthy donors. Assay: immunoSEQ multiplex PCR; the TCRdb copy retains only in-frame clones and omits some. The table has about 150,000 clones, about 89% seen once. Sequenced material: PBMCs. The receptors here all came from a woman aged 18-29 years in good health and CMV-seropositive. CDR3s include the opening cysteine and the closing phenylalanine or tryptophan. Fields, in order: D gene, clone size, J gene, V gene, CDR3 protein, CDR3 DNA. D genes are given only for firm matches. Clone size is shown for a subset of rows, as once, few, many or a class of expanded clone.

d_gene: .
abundance: .
j_gene: TRBJ1-1
v_gene: TRBV7-8
CDR3aa: CASSLASGNTEAFF
CDR3nt: TGTGCCAGCAGCTTAGCTTCGGGGAACACTGAAGCTTTCTTT

d_gene: TRBD2
abundance: .
j_gene: TRBJ2-7
v_gene: TRBV5-1
CDR3aa: CASSLAETSGPYEQYF
CDR3nt: TGCGCCAGCAGCTTGGCGGAGACTAGCGGACCTTACGAGCAGTACTTC

d_gene: .
abundance: .
j_gene: TRBJ1-2
v_gene: TRBV30
CDR3aa: CAWRSYSYTF
CDR3nt: TGTGCCTGGAGGTCCTATAGCTACACCTTC

d_gene: .
abundance: .
j_gene: TRBJ2-7
v_gene: TRBV18
CDR3aa: CASSPGAGDEQYF
CDR3nt: TGTGCCAGCTCACCCGGGGCAGGGGACGAGCAGTACTTC

d_gene: .
abundance: .
j_gene: TRBJ2-2
v_gene: TRBV6-5
CDR3aa: CASTSSGVSGELFF
CDR3nt: TGTGCCAGCACATCATCAGGGGTCTCCGGGGAGCTGTTTTTT

d_gene: .
abundance: .
j_gene: TRBJ2-7
v_gene: TRBV9
CDR3aa: CASSVGVAPYEQYF
CDR3nt: TGTGCCAGCAGCGTAGGAGTAGCGCCCTACGAGCAGTACTTC

d_gene: .
abundance: .
j_gene: TRBJ1-4
v_gene: TRBV30
CDR3aa: CAWSRGRGGEIGEKLFF
CDR3nt: TGTGCCTGGAGTAGGGGAAGGGGAGGGGAGATAGGTGAAAAACTGTTTTTT

d_gene: .
abundance: .
j_gene: TRBJ1-2
v_gene: TRBV28
CDR3aa: CASSLLDVGRLGYGYTF
CDR3nt: TGTGCCAGCAGTTTATTAGACGTGGGGCGCTTGGGCTATGGCTACACCTTC

d_gene: .
abundance: .
j_gene: TRBJ1-1
v_gene: TRBV4-2
CDR3aa: CASSQDWGPNTEAFF
CDR3nt: TGTGCCAGCAGCCAAGATTGGGGGCCGAACACTGAAGCTTTCTTT

d_gene: .
abundance: .
j_gene: TRBJ2-3
v_gene: TRBV6-4
CDR3aa: CASSVRSYPFTDTQYF
CDR3nt: TGTGCCAGCAGTGTCCGGAGTTACCCCTTCACAGATACGCAGTATTTT

d_gene: .
abundance: .
j_gene: TRBJ2-7
v_gene: TRBV2
CDR3aa: CASSEAEGYEQYF
CDR3nt: TGTGCCAGCAGTGAAGCGGAGGGCTACGAGCAGTACTTC

d_gene: TRBD1
abundance: once
j_gene: TRBJ2-7
v_gene: TRBV5-1
CDR3aa: CASGQGIGYEQYF
CDR3nt: TGCGCCAGCGGACAGGGGATCGGTTACGAGCAGTACTTC

d_gene: .
abundance: .
j_gene: TRBJ2-7
v_gene: TRBV11-2
CDR3aa: CASSLDSPSGQYF
CDR3nt: TGTGCCAGCAGCTTAGATTCCCCTAGTGGGCAGTACTTC

d_gene: .
abundance: .
j_gene: TRBJ2-3
v_gene: TRBV15
CDR3aa: CATSRDLSVDTQYF
CDR3nt: TGTGCCACCAGCAGAGATTTGAGTGTAGATACGCAGTATTTT

d_gene: .
abundance: .
j_gene: TRBJ2-1
v_gene: TRBV2
CDR3aa: CASKPGLTYNEQFF
CDR3nt: TGTGCCAGCAAACCGGGACTTACCTACAATGAGCAGTTCTTC

d_gene: .
abundance: .
j_gene: TRBJ2-3
v_gene: TRBV21-1
CDR3aa: CASTVSTGLEGDTQYF
CDR3nt: TGTGCCAGCACCGTGTCGACTGGGCTGGAGGGAGATACGCAGTATTTT

d_gene: TRBD2
abundance: .
j_gene: TRBJ2-5
v_gene: TRBV9
CDR3aa: CASSGAGKAETQYF
CDR3nt: TGTGCCAGCAGCGGAGCGGGGAAGGCGGAGACCCAGTACTTC

d_gene: .
abundance: .
j_gene: TRBJ2-7
v_gene: TRBV2
CDR3aa: CASILDGLSYEQYF
CDR3nt: TGTGCCAGCATCCTGGACGGACTCTCCTACGAGCAGTACTTC

d_gene: .
abundance: .
j_gene: TRBJ2-7
v_gene: TRBV29-1
CDR3aa: CSVGGRTGFGEQYF
CDR3nt: TGCAGCGTCGGAGGACGGACTGGTTTTGGTGAGCAGTACTTC

d_gene: .
abundance: .
j_gene: TRBJ2-3
v_gene: TRBV4-3
CDR3aa: CASSQDLVGELGTDTQYF
CDR3nt: TGCGCCAGCAGCCAAGATCTGGTGGGAGAGTTGGGTACAGATACGCAGTATTTT

d_gene: TRBD1
abundance: .
j_gene: TRBJ2-2
v_gene: TRBV5-4
CDR3aa: CASSVRDRVSPRNTGELFF
CDR3nt: TGTGCCAGCAGCGTGCGGGACAGGGTAAGCCCCAGGAACACCGGGGAGCTGTTTTTT

d_gene: TRBD2
abundance: .
j_gene: TRBJ2-1
v_gene: TRBV10-2
CDR3aa: CASSRTSGTSNEQFF
CDR3nt: TGCGCCAGCAGCCGGACTAGCGGGACCTCCAATGAGCAGTTCTTC

d_gene: TRBD1
abundance: .
j_gene: TRBJ2-7
v_gene: TRBV11-2
CDR3aa: CASSPRDRGRKQYF
CDR3nt: TGTGCCAGCAGCCCCCGGGACAGGGGGCGGAAGCAGTACTTC

d_gene: .
abundance: .
j_gene: TRBJ2-2
v_gene: TRBV6-5
CDR3aa: CASDVGRRNTGELFF
CDR3nt: TGTGCCAGCGACGTAGGGAGGAGGAACACCGGGGAGCTGTTTTTT

d_gene: TRBD2
abundance: .
j_gene: TRBJ2-1
v_gene: TRBV11-3
CDR3aa: CASSFIGLAGNNEQFF
CDR3nt: TGTGCCAGCAGCTTTATAGGACTAGCGGGAAACAATGAGCAGTTCTTC

d_gene: .
abundance: once
j_gene: TRBJ1-6
v_gene: TRBV2
CDR3aa: CASSEGVRNSPLHF
CDR3nt: TGTGCCAGCAGTGAGGGAGTGCGGAATTCACCCCTCCACTTT

d_gene: .
abundance: once
j_gene: TRBJ2-7
v_gene: TRBV5-6
CDR3aa: CASSSTEGYEQYF
CDR3nt: TGTGCCAGCAGCTCTACAGAAGGCTACGAGCAGTACTTC

d_gene: .
abundance: .
j_gene: TRBJ2-1
v_gene: TRBV29-1
CDR3aa: CSVGGRYNEQFF
CDR3nt: TGCAGCGTGGGGGGTAGGTACAATGAGCAGTTCTTC

d_gene: TRBD1
abundance: .
j_gene: TRBJ1-2
v_gene: TRBV6-4
CDR3aa: CASLRTGGRYGYTF
CDR3nt: TGTGCCAGCCTTAGGACAGGGGGACGGTATGGCTACACCTTC

d_gene: TRBD2
abundance: .
j_gene: TRBJ2-2
v_gene: TRBV30
CDR3aa: CAWSVPGTSGTGELFF
CDR3nt: TGTGCCTGGAGTGTACCGGGGACTAGTGGTACCGGGGAGCTGTTTTTT

d_gene: TRBD1
abundance: few
j_gene: TRBJ1-5
v_gene: TRBV7-8
CDR3aa: CASSLLDRGAPQPQHF
CDR3nt: TGTGCCAGCAGCTTACTTGACAGGGGCGCCCCTCAGCCCCAGCATTTT

d_gene: .
abundance: .
j_gene: TRBJ2-3
v_gene: TRBV4-1
CDR3aa: CASSHSSTDTQYF
CDR3nt: TGCGCCAGCAGCCACTCTAGCACAGATACGCAGTATTTT

d_gene: .
abundance: .
j_gene: TRBJ2-5
v_gene: TRBV7-9
CDR3aa: CASSLSGMGETQYF
CDR3nt: TGTGCCAGCAGCTTATCCGGGATGGGAGAGACCCAGTACTTC

d_gene: .
abundance: .
j_gene: TRBJ2-2
v_gene: TRBV11-2
CDR3aa: CASSPSGATGELFF
CDR3nt: TGTGCCAGCAGCCCCTCAGGGGCCACCGGGGAGCTGTTTTTT

d_gene: TRBD2
abundance: .
j_gene: TRBJ2-3
v_gene: TRBV9
CDR3aa: CASSPRLAGVGDTQYF
CDR3nt: TGTGCCAGCAGCCCCCGACTAGCGGGAGTGGGAGATACGCAGTATTTT

d_gene: TRBD1
abundance: .
j_gene: TRBJ2-7
v_gene: TRBV7-2
CDR3aa: CASSLGQGTSYEQYF
CDR3nt: TGTGCCAGCAGCTTGGGACAGGGGACCTCCTACGAGCAGTACTTC

d_gene: .
abundance: few
j_gene: TRBJ1-2
v_gene: TRBV25-1
CDR3aa: CASSEWGRENYGYTF
CDR3nt: TGTGCCAGCAGTGAATGGGGCAGGGAAAACTATGGCTACACCTTC

d_gene: TRBD1
abundance: .
j_gene: TRBJ2-7
v_gene: TRBV2
CDR3aa: CASSRQGSGYEQYF
CDR3nt: TGTGCCAGCAGCCGACAGGGGAGTGGTTACGAGCAGTACTTC

d_gene: .
abundance: .
j_gene: TRBJ1-2
v_gene: TRBV4-3
CDR3aa: CASSQGGRTYGYTF
CDR3nt: TGCGCCAGCAGCCAAGGCGGCAGAACCTATGGCTACACCTTC

d_gene: TRBD1
abundance: .
j_gene: TRBJ2-7
v_gene: TRBV29-1
CDR3aa: CSVEGQGAYEQYF
CDR3nt: TGCAGCGTTGAGGGACAGGGGGCGTACGAGCAGTACTTC

d_gene: .
abundance: .
j_gene: TRBJ1-1
v_gene: TRBV10-3
CDR3aa: CAISERGRSGTEAFF
CDR3nt: TGTGCCATCAGTGAAAGGGGCAGGTCGGGCACTGAAGCTTTCTTT

d_gene: TRBD1
abundance: .
j_gene: TRBJ2-7
v_gene: TRBV4-1
CDR3aa: CASSQDGPGGYEQYF
CDR3nt: TGCGCCAGCAGCCAAGATGGGCCAGGGGGCTACGAGCAGTACTTC

d_gene: .
abundance: .
j_gene: TRBJ1-5
v_gene: TRBV4-1
CDR3aa: CASSQEAAYSNQPQHF
CDR3nt: TGCGCCAGCAGCCAAGAGGCCGCTTATAGCAATCAGCCCCAGCATTTT

d_gene: TRBD1
abundance: .
j_gene: TRBJ2-7
v_gene: TRBV30
CDR3aa: CAWDREVGYEQYF
CDR3nt: TGTGCCTGGGACAGGGAAGTCGGGTACGAGCAGTACTTC

d_gene: TRBD2
abundance: .
j_gene: TRBJ2-1
v_gene: TRBV27
CDR3aa: CASSLSTASGPNEQFF
CDR3nt: TGTGCCAGCAGTTTATCGACCGCTAGCGGGCCAAATGAGCAGTTCTTC

d_gene: TRBD2
abundance: .
j_gene: TRBJ2-5
v_gene: TRBV6-6
CDR3aa: CASRTSGSGQETQYF
CDR3nt: TGTGCCAGCAGAACTAGCGGATCGGGGCAAGAGACCCAGTACTTC

d_gene: .
abundance: .
j_gene: TRBJ2-5
v_gene: TRBV15
CDR3aa: CATSRAQVGTQYF
CDR3nt: TGTGCCACCAGCAGAGCGCAGGTTGGGACCCAGTACTTC

d_gene: .
abundance: .
j_gene: TRBJ2-2
v_gene: TRBV7-9
CDR3aa: CASSSTSMLFF
CDR3nt: TGTGCCAGCAGCTCCACTAGTATGCTGTTTTTT

d_gene: TRBD2
abundance: .
j_gene: TRBJ2-3
v_gene: TRBV30
CDR3aa: CAWSTSGLAGADTQYF
CDR3nt: TGTGCCTGGAGTACCTCGGGACTAGCGGGAGCAGATACGCAGTATTTT

d_gene: TRBD1
abundance: .
j_gene: TRBJ1-1
v_gene: TRBV6-1
CDR3aa: CASSSLTGPNTEAFF
CDR3nt: TGTGCCAGCAGTTCCTTGACAGGGCCGAACACTGAAGCTTTCTTT

d_gene: TRBD1
abundance: .
j_gene: TRBJ2-5
v_gene: TRBV5-1
CDR3aa: CASRPGQGVQKTQYF
CDR3nt: TGCGCCAGCAGGCCGGGACAGGGCGTTCAAAAGACCCAGTACTTC

d_gene: TRBD2
abundance: .
j_gene: TRBJ2-3
v_gene: TRBV6-4
CDR3aa: CASSDSTSGSGTDTQYF
CDR3nt: TGTGCCAGCAGTGACTCTACTAGCGGGAGTGGGACAGATACGCAGTATTTT

d_gene: TRBD1
abundance: .
j_gene: TRBJ2-7
v_gene: TRBV19
CDR3aa: CASSMGTGGSYEQYF
CDR3nt: TGTGCCAGTAGTATGGGGACAGGGGGGTCCTACGAGCAGTACTTC

d_gene: .
abundance: .
j_gene: TRBJ1-2
v_gene: TRBV5-6
CDR3aa: CASSLNRVNYGYTF
CDR3nt: TGTGCCAGCAGCTTGAACAGGGTGAATTATGGCTACACCTTC

d_gene: TRBD2
abundance: .
j_gene: TRBJ2-5
v_gene: TRBV5-1
CDR3aa: CASSLPSGKETQYF
CDR3nt: TGCGCCAGCAGCTTACCTAGCGGGAAAGAGACCCAGTACTTC